This T cell receptor beta chain was sequenced in a study of blood T cells in healthy people across ages. This clonotype was seen a handful of times. Primers used in a second PCR of roughly 7 to 11 cycles were a sample-barcoded 5' primer and a J-beta primer mix. TCRdb reanalysed the 5' RACE reads using MiXCR and keeps one entry per CDR3 protein. Among around 650,000 distinct CDR3 sequences listed, 32% were seen once. Germline V gene lookup returns CDR1 KGHSH and CDR2 LQKENI. The CDR3 sequence is 12 residues long. Trimming shortened V by 2 bases and J by 8 bases, and 7 bases separated the two germline ends.

This clonotype was obtained from a woman older than 75 in good health. The sample was blood. The V call is TRBV18, the J call TRBJ2-1, with D unresolved. Here the CDR3 reads CASSPLEDEQFF. The CDR3 bases are TGTGCCAGCTCACCATTAGAGGATGAGCAGTTCTTC.